Reported below is one T cell receptor (beta chain). The antigen it binds to is not known. Relative to the germline gene, one junction end is altered; a read error may explain this. This sample was taken from a study of breast tumors, draining lymph nodes, adjacent tissues (dated by TCRdb to about 2016). For context, the study as a whole: Breast cancer patients provided tumor, adjacent nontumor tissue and axillary lymph nodes, and the study compared the TCR beta repertoires across these three sources. In human breast cancer, the study set out to assess how tumor, surrounding tissue and draining lymph node repertoires relate to one another and whether T cells might be exchanged between them.

Beyond this particular receptor, the publication reports: The data were considered consistent with most tumor T cells being derived from the lymph node and subsequently expanding within tumor tissue. Tumor T-cell repertoires showed less diversity than lymph node repertoires and more diversity than nontumor tissue repertoires, and tumor T-cell repertoires showed preferential V and J gene usage. In luminal-like breast cancer, tumor and nontumor tissue repertoires resembled each other significantly more than in basal-like breast cancer. The conclusion that tumor T cells originate in lymph nodes was presented as consistent with a hypothesis rather than as directly demonstrated.

The lymph node samples were taken from the axillary draining lymph nodes of breast cancer patients. CDR1 and CDR2 were assigned from the germline V gene as SNHLY and FYNNEI. Taken from cysteine to phenylalanine, the CDR3 has 16 residues. The read is trimmed to its CDR3 DNA, 48 bases read in frame from base 1. Sequencing used an Illumina HiSeq 2000. TCR beta chain libraries were generated by multiplex PCR amplification. High-throughput sequencing was used to analyze the amplified TCR beta chain products. TCRdb took the public reads, trimmed them with fastp at Q25, ran MiXCR for clone calling and kept in-frame beta chains. Each record represents a unique CDR3 protein, reported with the most common genes and DNA among its rows. The sample profile shows 150,000 to 200,000 distinct CDR3 sequences; around 35% of them were found once. Less than 4% of the sample comes from the top ten.

The sequenced material came from axillary lymph node tissue. The rearranged segments are TRBV2 and TRBJ2-3, and 10 junction bases match TRBD2. The clonotype was recovered from a female donor with breast cancer. Some clones in this sample may be carry-over from other donors' samples. The DNA sequence is TGTGCCGGCAGCGAACTAGCGGGGCGGGGCACCGATACGCAGTATTTT. This codes for CAGSELAGRGTDTQYF.